This record concerns one T cell receptor (beta chain) sequence. Its antigen is unidentified. The entry originates in a study of cytomegalovirus exposure and HLA in healthy donors. Study-level background: The early release's HLA-typed donors yielded 70 million to 85 million unique TCRs. Overall study findings and caveats: Roughly uniform depth of sequencing across donors was assumed in presence/absence analyses. At a 0.05 false discovery rate, a later analysis found some 18,000 TCR beta sequences to be associated with HLA alleles.

Germline-derived CDR1 and CDR2 are MNHEY and SVGAGI. This CDR3 contains 13 residues. The PCR ran on 60 Vbeta and 13 Jbeta primers. Assay used: immunoSEQ multiplex PCR; TCRdb lists only in-frame clones, some missing. The sample holds 150,000 to 200,000 clones, 84% seen once. The receptor was isolated from a boy aged 10-17 years in good health and CMV-seronegative. The source material was PBMCs. The chain combines TRBV6-5 with TRBJ2-5; D might be TRBD2 (5 bases). TRBJ2-7 explains the end of the DNA better; the J call may be wrong. Here the CDR3 DNA reads TGTGCCAGCAGTTACACGGGGTCGTACGAGCAGTACTTC. Its protein product is CASSYTGSYEQYF.